This TCR beta chain emerged from a study of cytomegalovirus exposure and HLA in healthy donors (dated by TCRdb to about 2017). Looking at the study overall: In an earlier analysis of roughly 590 of the donors, 276 Gb of sequence data and 90 million to 120 million unique TCR beta sequences from about 179 million T cells were reported. To decide whether each TCR beta V gene segment behaved as functional or pseudogenic, an earlier analysis of some 570 of the donors relied on high-throughput TCR beta sequencing. A later genetic analysis used genome-wide SNP genotypes for about three fifths of the 666 donors, treating that subset as a discovery cohort. The genetic ancestry cluster associated with self-reported Caucasian donors included about four fifths of the 350 to 500 genotyped donors. Both class I and class II loci were covered by HLA typing, at four-digit resolution. An early release that covered approximately 600 HLA-typed donors contained around 300 gigabases of sequencing data and 85 million to 100 million unique TCR sequences. In addition to the first cohort of 650 to 800 subjects, a separate validation cohort of 130 or so different subjects was used. In the later analysis, no new phenotypic data were used to find candidate immune exposures; instead, reliance was placed on TCR beta sequences and their occurrence across donors. Typing coverage varied by locus: about 629-630 donors for A, B, C, DRB1 and DQB1; roughly 500 for DQA1; more than 600 for DPA1; approximately 490 for DPB1. To predict cytomegalovirus infection status, the study combined high-throughput TCR immunosequencing, statistical association of individual TCRs with disease status, and machine learning. The study profiled the T cell repertoires of more than 500 subjects by immunosequencing and related them to cytomegalovirus serostatus. Every repertoire in the discovery cohort had been generated on one and the same sequencing platform. The study aimed to test whether cataloging public T cell receptors could reveal signatures of past pathogen exposure. On average, 235,054 unique TCR beta nucleotide sequences were sequenced per donor among some 420 genotyped donors of the cohort, with roughly 20% of those sequences being non-productive. To study patterns of TCR occurrence, a later analysis re-analyzed previously published TCR beta repertoires from 550 to 800 donors and added high-resolution HLA genotyping. Alongside the repertoire data, information on donor age, sex, ethnicity and CMV serostatus was compiled. Several DR-DQ haplotypes were treated as single units for association and clustering because of strong linkage in the cohort.

The cohort consisted of 650 to 700 healthy bone marrow donors. At the time of sampling, all cohort members were nominally healthy, though unrecorded immune exposures were likely present. The donor was CMV seronegative and belonged to the group of 350 to 400 seronegative cohort members. Every donor gave a peripheral blood sample, and the peripheral blood mononuclear cells from that sample were used for TCR beta sequencing. The Qiagen DNeasy Blood Extraction Kit was used to extract genomic DNA from the blood cell samples. The library was obtained by the immunoSEQ multiplex PCR assay. The multiplex PCR relied on a mix of 60 forward primers for TCR Vbeta segments and 13 reverse primers for TCR Jbeta segments. The CDR3 region of rearranged TCR beta genes was amplified from genomic DNA with a multiplex PCR assay. Amplified TCR beta libraries were sequenced as 87-base-pair reads on the Illumina HiSeq System. As for the original processing: Across the 700 or so repertoires, a later analysis counted 80 million or so unique TCR beta chains, roughly 11 million of which were shared by at least two donors. A nearest-neighbor algorithm error-corrected the raw reads and collapsed the reads into unique sequences, merging closely related sequences to remove PCR and sequencing errors. V, D and J gene segments were assigned by aligning CDR3 sequences to IMGT reference sequences. Each retained sequence needed at least a six-nucleotide match to both a V gene segment and a J gene segment. A rearrangement was called productive if the CDR3 had no stop codons and remained in frame with V and J, and every other rearrangement was called non-productive. Following IMGT convention, CDR3 was defined as the stretch from the second conserved V-encoded cysteine up to the conserved J-encoded phenylalanine. Sequences without an unambiguous match to a single V gene segment were excluded from the earlier analysis of about 630 of the donors. In an earlier analysis of some 590 of the donors, a V segment was called functional when productive rearrangements were above 56.7%, and segregating when the standard deviation between donors exceeded 5%. A statistical classification framework was built to diagnose cytomegalovirus status from the catalog of TCR beta chain sequences. V and J gene assignment, in a later analysis, came from comparing TCR nucleotide sequences with IMGT/GENE-DB human TR gene sequences. In a later analysis, CDR3 sequences and most-parsimonious VDJ recombination scenarios were assigned using the TCRdist pipeline. In a later analysis, each TCR beta chain was defined by its CDR3 amino acid sequence together with its V-gene family, and reads lacking a unique V-gene family were excluded. In a later analysis, a few hundred highly shared, low-generation-probability nucleotide sequences were removed to address suspected cross-contamination and a sequencing artifact. For each public chain, a later analysis derived a clonal expansion index from normalized ranks of inferred template counts within each repertoire. Generation probabilities in a later analysis came from a VDJ recombination model fitted to out-of-frame rearrangements, and those results were checked against IGoR. Hypergeometric tests were used in a later analysis to score TCR-TCR, TCR-HLA and TCR-CMV co-occurrence, with a repertoire-size bias correction applied to the TCR pairs. False discovery rates were estimated in a later analysis by permuting HLA or CMV assignments 20 times. A later analysis grouped co-occurring TCRs with DBSCAN, adding TCRdist sequence similarity when clustering within HLA-allele-positive subsets. Repertoires with fewer than 30,000 or more than 120,000 public chains, plus five repertoires with anomalous nucleotide sharing, were excluded from co-occurrence clustering. Held by TCRdb, this immuneACCESS table contains in-frame sequences only and omits some clones. Under half of the omission traces to an unresolved V gene where checked; the cause of the rest is unknown. Clonal size and the V and J genes are those of that table, whereas D and trimming came from the DNA. The table for this sample lists some 140,000 clones; roughly four fifths of them were counted only once. Clones ranked in the top ten supply over 1% of the sample.

Beyond this particular receptor, the publication reports: HLA typing was unavailable for some donors at each locus, so association tests used only the typed subset. Some IMGT-functional V segments, including TRBV6-2 and TRBV6-3, could not be told apart with the 87-base-pair reads, so those segments were excluded. A later analysis associated 16,951 TCR beta sequences with specific HLA alleles at a false discovery rate of 0.05. For the cohort, immune exposure information was limited to CMV serostatus. A few of the identified cytomegalovirus-associated TCR beta chains were confirmed in vitro to be specific for cytomegalovirus antigens. Roughly uniform sequencing depth across donors was assumed in presence/absence analyses, although this assumption may not hold. Several of the top co-occurrence clusters appeared to be linked to parvovirus B19, influenza, CMV and Epstein-Barr virus, according to a later analysis. Compared with the 666-donor mean, donors in an Asian-associated ancestry cluster had fewer N-insertions in productive TCRs, according to a later genetic analysis. In both the original and validation cohorts, the classifier was reported to diagnose cytomegalovirus status with high specificity and sensitivity. Compared with equally common non-associated chains, HLA-associated TCR beta chains in a later analysis were more clonally expanded and had lower generation probabilities. A later genetic analysis associated a missense DCLRE1C variant with V-gene and J-gene trimming of TCR beta chains, and an independent cohort replicated the association. A further reported finding was that TCR beta sequences accurately predicted the HLA-A and HLA-B alleles for most subjects in the first cohort. Linkage disequilibrium might explain the correlated functional status among segregating V segments, but an unknown experimental factor could not be excluded. In a later analysis, TCR association rates were found to vary across HLA loci, with the most associated TCRs seen for DRB1 alleles and the fewest for HLA-C alleles. In an earlier analysis of about 540 of the donors, most TCR beta V segments were observed in productive rearrangements about 87% or about 30% of the time, broadly matching IMGT annotations. Only TCR beta chains were sequenced in this cohort, and the absence of alpha or paired-chain data limited detectable features. The authors suggested that the approach could potentially be extended to other disease states and immunological phenotypes. The study listed 164 TCR beta chains as associated with cytomegalovirus. Because counts were too low, about 18 rarely observed V segments, including chromosome 9 orphons, were left out of the earlier analysis of 500 to 750 of the donors. The sequencing pipeline was judged likely to have produced a cluster of highly shared sequence variants as a technical artifact. While some public TCRs were present in many individuals, most TCR sequences turned up only very rarely across donors. When HLA alleles, especially DR and DQ, strongly co-occurred, TCR associations were difficult to assign to individual alleles. In a later analysis, most CMV-associated TCR beta chains were found to appear HLA-restricted, with HLA associations seemingly driven largely by CMV exposure.

As regards this clone: What antigen it recognizes has not been identified. No base quality values were provided; no much bigger clone lies one nucleotide off.

Trimming removed 0 bases from V and 6 bases from J; the gene matches leave 8 bases unexplained. Spanning cysteine to phenylalanine, the CDR3 consists of 17 amino acids. Only the CDR3 DNA is retained, 51 bases long and in frame from the first base. From the germline V gene (reference sequence), CDR1 is SGHNT and CDR2 is YYREEE. The clonotype comes from a woman in her thirties or forties in good health and CMV-seronegative. In this chain, TRBV5-4 is recombined with TRBJ2-2; 10 central nucleotides agree with TRBD1. The sequencing sample was made of PBMCs. The CDR3 is CASSLAEGQGFSGELFF. The nucleotides read TGTGCCAGCAGCTTGGCCGAGGGACAGGGGTTCTCCGGGGAGCTGTTTTTT.